The rows below give T cell receptor beta chains drawn from one sample of a study of blood T cell repertoires in COVID-19. Some clones are missing from TCRdb's copy, which holds only in-frame ones; the method was immunoSEQ multiplex PCR. The sample has fewer than 250,000 clones; more than 60% are singletons. The sequenced material came from peripheral blood. The receptors were gathered from a woman aged 45-65 years with acute or convalescent COVID-19. CDR3s leave out the opening cysteine and the closing phenylalanine or tryptophan.

v_call | cdr3_aa
TRBV19 | ASSIGDRTNYGYT
TRBV21-1 | ASSWPGFRFAEAF
TRBV27 | ASRTATGRLGYT
TRBV9 | ASSGLPTGELF
TRBV27 | ASSVSITSLVFGTGENEQY
TRBV10-3 | AIRTGGGKDEQY
TRBV5-6 | ASSLAVTGDYNEQF
TRBV28 | ASSLSRTGAHSNQPQH
TRBV10-1 | ASSLTASGNTIY
TRBV28 | ASRRGTGHSYEQY
TRBV19 | ASGRGLAGGPGDTQY
TRBV19 | ASRTTGGGYTEAF
TRBV18 | ASSPYDSSSGNTIY
TRBV27 | ASSLSPRGGEQY
TRBV6-5 | ASSTGQPEKLF